A selection of T cell receptor beta chains follows, all from one sample in a study of metastatic and nonmetastatic thyroid tumors. Using MiXCR, TCRdb re-called clones from the PCR reads. This sample has about 85,000 clones; 8% to 9.5% occur once, and the top ten carry 8.8%. The material sequenced was blood. The receptors were gathered from a female donor with papillary thyroid cancer or a benign thyroid nodule (not recorded which). Some clones in this sample may be carry-over from other donors' samples. Both conserved end residues are part of each CDR3. D genes are given only for firm matches. Clone size appears in some rows only: once, few, many, or a class for an expanded clone.

>TRBV13|NA|16|NA|TRBJ2-3
TGTGCCAGCAGCTTAGCGCCTGGACAGCTCACAGATACGCAGTATTTT
CASSLAPGQLTDTQYF
>TRBV19|few|12|NA|TRBJ2-3
TGTGCCAGTAAGGGGCGCGGAGATACGCAGTATTTT
CASKGRGDTQYF
>TRBV19|many|15|NA|TRBJ1-1
TGTGCCAGTAGGGACAGTTCCAGACGAAACACTGAAGCTTTCTTT
CASRDSSRRNTEAFF
>TRBV7-6|many|15|NA|TRBJ2-7
TGTGCCAGCAGCCAGCACGGACAGTTATCCTACGAGCAGTACTTC
CASSQHGQLSYEQYF
>TRBV2|NA|13|NA|TRBJ2-5
TGTGCCAGCAGCGGACAACCGCAAGAGACCCAGTACTTC
CASSGQPQETQYF
>TRBV6-1|many|16|NA|TRBJ2-1
TGTGCCAGCAGGTCGACTGGCGGGCGATTATCGAATGAGCAGTTCTTC
CASRSTGGRLSNEQFF
>TRBV3-1|many|15|NA|TRBJ1-1
TGTGCCAGCAGCTCCAACAGGGTCCCGAACACTGAAGCTTTCTTT
CASSSNRVPNTEAFF
>TRBV3-1|many|11|NA|TRBJ1-2
TGTGCCAGCAGCCAAGGAGTTGGCTACACCTTC
CASSQGVGYTF
>TRBV6-2/TRBV6-3|NA|13|NA|TRBJ1-4
TGTGCCAGCCGTATACAGATGACTGAAAAACTGTTTTTT
CASRIQMTEKLFF
>TRBV6-4|few|14|TRBD1|TRBJ2-7
TGTGCCAGCAGCACTGGGAACAGGGGGTACGAGCAGTACTTC
CASSTGNRGYEQYF
>TRBV24-1|many|15|TRBD1|TRBJ2-3
TGTGCCACCAGCGCTGGAGGGACAGGGTACGATACGCAGTATTTT
CATSAGGTGYDTQYF
>TRBV14|many|14|NA|TRBJ1-1
TGTGCCAGCAGCCTTTGGACAGCAAACACTGAAGCTTTCTTT
CASSLWTANTEAFF
>TRBV28|many|15|NA|TRBJ2-7
TGTGCCAGCAGGCCCGCGGGCAGGCTCTCCTACGAGCAGTACTTC
CASRPAGRLSYEQYF
>TRBV19|many|14|NA|TRBJ1-4
TGTGCCAGTAGTCTTCAAGGCACTAATGAAAAACTGTTTTTT
CASSLQGTNEKLFF
>TRBV6-4|NA|13|NA|TRBJ1-2
TGTGCCAGCAGCCCCGACGGGTCCTATGGCTACACCTTC
CASSPDGSYGYTF
>TRBV4-2|many|14|NA|TRBJ2-2
TGTGCCAGCAGCCCTCCGGAGGCCACCGGGGAGCTGTTTTTT
CASSPPEATGELFF
>TRBV3-1|NA|16|TRBD2|TRBJ2-1
TGTGCCAGCAGCCAAGATATTAGCGGGGGGGCAAGTTGGCAGTTCTTC
CASSQDISGGASWQFF
>TRBV2|NA|14|TRBD1|TRBJ2-7
TGTGCCAGGGGACAGACCGCGGACTCCTACGAGCAGTACTTC
CARGQTADSYEQYF
>TRBV5-1|many|13|TRBD1|TRBJ1-1
TGCGCCAGCAGCACAGGGGGCGCGGCTGAAGCTTTCTTT
CASSTGGAAEAFF
>TRBV20-1|NA|17|NA|TRBJ1-1
TGCAGTGCGGATAGGCCAGGGGCTCAGTTCCCGAACACTGAAGCTTTCTTT
CSADRPGAQFPNTEAFF
>TRBV27|many|15|TRBD1|TRBJ2-7
TGTGCCAGCAGTTTCCAGGACAGGGGGCGGTTCGAGCAGTACTTC
CASSFQDRGRFEQYF
>TRBV20-1|many|15|NA|TRBJ2-3
TGCAGTGCTAGAGATCGGGAGACCCCTCCGGATACGCAGTATTTT
CSARDRETPPDTQYF
>TRBV27|many|13|NA|TRBJ2-7
TGTGCCAGCAGTTTCCCCCCCGGGGACGAGCAGTACTTC
CASSFPPGDEQYF
>TRBV5-6|NA|16|NA|TRBJ1-3
TGTGCCAGCAGCTTGGCCGGGAGGGACCCTGGAAACACCATATATTTT
CASSLAGRDPGNTIYF
>TRBV20-1|NA|13|NA|TRBJ1-1
TGCAGTGCTAAACAGGCTTTGAACACTGAAGCTTTCTTT
CSAKQALNTEAFF
>TRBV24-1|NA|15|TRBD1|TRBJ1-1
TGTGCCACCAGTGACCCAGGACAGGCTAACACTGAAGCTTTCTTT
CATSDPGQANTEAFF
>TRBV7-2|few|17|NA|TRBJ1-6
TGTGCCAGCAGCTTAGCTCCAGGGCGTCCATGGAATTCACCCCTCCACTTT
CASSLAPGRPWNSPLHF
>TRBV30|NA|16|NA|TRBJ2-2
TGTGCCTGGGGGGGGCCGGGACGTGAGAACACCGGGGAGCTGTTTTTT
CAWGGPGRENTGELFF
>TRBV6-2/TRBV6-3|few|13|NA|TRBJ1-2
TGTGCCAGCAGTTACTCTGCGACAAATGGCTACACCTTC
CASSYSATNGYTF
>TRBV6-1|NA|13|TRBD1|TRBJ1-1
TGTGCCAGCAGACAGGGGCAGAACACTGAAGCTTTCTTT
CASRQGQNTEAFF
>TRBV5-5|many|14|TRBD2|TRBJ2-1
TGTGCCAGCAGCTTGAACCCGGGGGGCAATGAGCAGTTCTTC
CASSLNPGGNEQFF
>TRBV11-2|few|14|NA|TRBJ1-4
TGTGCCAGCAGCTTGGACGTGCAGGGGAGAAAACTGTTTTTT
CASSLDVQGRKLFF
>TRBV3-1|many|15|NA|TRBJ1-6
TGTGCCAGCAGCCAAAAGGGACCTAAGAATTCACCCCTCCACTTT
CASSQKGPKNSPLHF
>TRBV25-1|many|15|NA|TRBJ2-5
TGTGCCAGCAGTGAAGGGGGAAAGCGAGGAGAGACCCAGTACTTC
CASSEGGKRGETQYF
>TRBV9|NA|14|TRBD1|TRBJ1-1
TGTGCCAGCAGCGGGGGACAGGGCCGGACTGAAGCTTTCTTT
CASSGGQGRTEAFF
>TRBV4-2|many|13|NA|TRBJ1-2
TGTGCCAGCAGCCCACAGGAGTACTATGGCTACACCTTC
CASSPQEYYGYTF
>TRBV20-1|NA|14|TRBD1|TRBJ2-1
TGCAGTGCTGTCCGGGACAGCATATACAATGAGCAGTTCTTC
CSAVRDSIYNEQFF
>TRBV2|many|14|NA|TRBJ1-2
TGTGCCAGCAGTGAAGCCGGTCCAGCCTATGGCTACACCTTC
CASSEAGPAYGYTF
>TRBV12-3/TRBV12-4|many|18|TRBD2|TRBJ2-3
TGTGCCAGCAGCCCAAAAGGCTACAGCGGGGGTATCACAGATACGCAGTATTTT
CASSPKGYSGGITDTQYF
>TRBV4-1|many|17|NA|TRBJ1-5
TGCGCCAGCAGCCAAGATATGGGGGAGGAGGGCAATCAGCCCCAGCATTTT
CASSQDMGEEGNQPQHF
>TRBV19|many|15|NA|TRBJ2-2
TGTGCCAGAACTCCGGGACCCCTAAACACCGGGGAGCTGTTTTTT
CARTPGPLNTGELFF
>TRBV30|few|15|TRBD1|TRBJ1-6
TGTGCCTGGAGTAGGGAGGGGGCGAATAATTCACCCCTCCACTTT
CAWSREGANNSPLHF
>TRBV3-1|NA|15|NA|TRBJ2-2
TGTGCCAGCAGCCAAGCGGTAAAGAACACCGGGGAGCTGTTTTTT
CASSQAVKNTGELFF
>TRBV20-1|many|15|NA|TRBJ2-5
TGCAGTGCTAGCATCCAGGGGAGGTCGAGAGAGACCCAGTACTTC
CSASIQGRSRETQYF
>TRBV29-1|few|15|NA|TRBJ1-1
TGCAGCGTTGGGGGCCCGGTCGCAGTGAACACTGAAGCTTTCTTT
CSVGGPVAVNTEAFF
>TRBV2|many|15|TRBD2|TRBJ2-5
TGTGCCAGCAGTAGACTAGCGGGGGAAAAGGAGACCCAGTACTTC
CASSRLAGEKETQYF
>TRBV5-1|many|12|NA|TRBJ2-5
TGCGCCAGCAGCGCGAGACAAGAGACCCAGTACTTC
CASSARQETQYF
>TRBV28|many|15|NA|TRBJ1-5
TGTGCCAGCAGTTTAGGGGGCCCTACCAATCAGCCCCAGCATTTT
CASSLGGPTNQPQHF
>TRBV5-1|NA|15|NA|TRBJ2-1
TGCGCCAGCAGCTTGTCGCCATTGGACCAAGAGACCCAGTTCTTC
CASSLSPLDQETQFF
>TRBV15|many|13|NA|TRBJ1-5
TGTGCCACCAGCGTAAGGAGGGGGGTAGCCCAGCATTTT
CATSVRRGVAQHF
>TRBV9|many|16|TRBD2|TRBJ2-7
TGTGCCAGCAGCGCCCTAGGGAGGGATGAATGGCACGAGCAGTACTTC
CASSALGRDEWHEQYF
>TRBV6-1|many|15|TRBD1|TRBJ1-4
TGTGCCAGCAGTCTAGGACAGGGAGAGGGTGAAAAACTGTTTTTT
CASSLGQGEGEKLFF
>TRBV5-1|many|14|NA|TRBJ2-5
TGCGCCAGCAGCTTGGTAGCCCCGCAGGGGACCCAGTACTTC
CASSLVAPQGTQYF
>TRBV28|NA|14|NA|TRBJ2-7
TGTGCCAGCAGTTTCCCAGGGCCTCCCTACGAGCAGTACTTC
CASSFPGPPYEQYF
>TRBV6-1|many|13|TRBD1|TRBJ2-4
TGTGCCAGCAGTCGGGACAGGGTAAACATTCAGTACTTC
CASSRDRVNIQYF
>TRBV10-3|many|13|NA|TRBJ1-1
TGTGCCTCCCGGGGGGGGCATGACACTGAAGCTTTCTTT
CASRGGHDTEAFF
>TRBV6-1|many|15|TRBD1|TRBJ1-4
TGTGCCAGCAGTGAGAACAGGGGAGGGAATGAAAAACTGTTTTTT
CASSENRGGNEKLFF
>TRBV28|few|11|NA|TRBJ2-5
TGTGCCAGCAGTACTAGGGAGACCCAGTACTTC
CASSTRETQYF
>TRBV2|many|12|NA|TRBJ1-2
TGTGCCAGCACGGGGGACGACTATGGCTACACCTTC
CASTGDDYGYTF
>TRBV28|many|15|TRBD2|TRBJ2-3
TGTGCCAGCAGTGGACTAGCGGTTATCACAGATACGCAGTATTTT
CASSGLAVITDTQYF